This T cell receptor (beta chain) appears in the sequencing data of a study of spatial heterogeneity in lung cancer. Study results and limitations: How many expanded intratumoral alpha and beta TCRs were present tracked the tumor mutation count, which was a count of nonsynonymous mutations.

The CDR3 contains 13 residues. The germline gives CDR1 SGHTA, CDR2 FQGTGA. V was clipped by 5 bases and J by 3 bases, with 10 bases between them. This clonotype has ten or more counts. The antigen is unknown. This sample's time point: sample taken at primary tumor resection. Individually, TCR cDNA molecules were each labelled with a unique molecular identifier. TCRdb re-called the 5' RACE reads through MiXCR, storing one row per CDR3 protein. The sample shows 20,000 to 25,000 distinct CDR3 sequences, roughly 6.5% of them seen only once. The clonotype originates from a male donor with early-stage non-small cell lung cancer. Material: lung tumor tissue, obtained at surgery. V gene TRBV7-3 combines with J gene TRBJ1-1, with D unresolved. CDR3 sequence: CASSPHSDTEAFF. Written as DNA, the CDR3 is TGTGCCAGCAGCCCGCACAGCGACACTGAAGCTTTCTTT.